This T cell receptor beta chain was sequenced during a study of CXCR3-negative and CXCR3-positive naive CD8 T cells. UMI labels and 5' RACE were used to prepare the TRB cDNA libraries. TCRdb reanalyzed the 5' RACE reads, giving one entry per CDR3 protein sequence and no DNA. The sample totals about 150,000 distinct CDR3 sequences. Note on this clonotype: The antigen remains undetermined.

Study-wide points: The TRB CDR3s that CXCR3-positive naive cells carried were more hydrophobic than those of CXCR3-negative naive cells. Memory CD8+ cells showed much lower diversity, while both naive subsets displayed comparably high diversity.

Researchers sorted some 300,000 cells of each CD8+ T cell subset in triplicate. Germline CDR1 LGHDT, CDR2 YNNKEL (reference sequence). The CDR3 is made up of 15 amino acids. The clonotype comes from a human donor in good health. Some clones in this sample may be carry-over from other donors' samples. The chain has TRBV3-1 and TRBJ1-5. Sample: naive CXCR3+ CD8+ T cells from blood. This sample's subset: CD45RO-CCR7+CD27+CD95- naive CD8+ T cells expressing CXCR3 (TNR3+). The chain's CDR3 is CASSQGWQLNQPQHF.